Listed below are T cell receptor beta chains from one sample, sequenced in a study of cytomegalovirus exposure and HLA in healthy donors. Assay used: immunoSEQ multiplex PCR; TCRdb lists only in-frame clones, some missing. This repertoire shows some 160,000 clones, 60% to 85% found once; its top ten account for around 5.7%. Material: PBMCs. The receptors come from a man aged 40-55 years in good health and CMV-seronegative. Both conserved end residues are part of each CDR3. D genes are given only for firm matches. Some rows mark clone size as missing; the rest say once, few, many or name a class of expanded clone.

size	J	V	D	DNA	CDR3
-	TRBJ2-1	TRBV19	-	TGTGCCAGTAGTATAGCAGGGGTATCCTACAATGAGCAGTTCTTC	CASSIAGVSYNEQFF
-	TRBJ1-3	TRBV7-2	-	TGTGCCAGCAGCTTAGGGACAGCCTCTGGAAACACCATATATTTT	CASSLGTASGNTIYF
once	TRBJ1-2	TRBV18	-	TGTGCCAGCTCACCTCTCTGGACAGAAGCTAACTATGGCTACACCTTC	CASSPLWTEANYGYTF
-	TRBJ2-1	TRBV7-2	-	TGTGCCAGCAGCCCAGATCTAGCGCGCTCCTACAATGAGCAGTTCTTC	CASSPDLARSYNEQFF
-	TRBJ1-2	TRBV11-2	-	TGTGCCAGCAGCTTATGGTCGAGCTATGGCTACACCTTC	CASSLWSSYGYTF
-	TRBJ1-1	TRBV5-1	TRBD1	TGCGCCAGCAGCTTGGGTGACAGGGGGTCGAACACTGAAGCTTTCTTT	CASSLGDRGSNTEAFF
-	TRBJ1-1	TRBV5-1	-	TGCGCCAGCAGCTTGGGACATATGAACACTGAAGCTTTCTTT	CASSLGHMNTEAFF
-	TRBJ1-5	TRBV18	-	TGTGCCAGCTCACGGGGGCCCCATCAGCCCCAGCATTTT	CASSRGPHQPQHF
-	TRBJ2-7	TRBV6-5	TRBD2	TGTGCCAGCAGTTACTCGCGGTCTAGCGGAGCATACGAGCAGTACTTC	CASSYSRSSGAYEQYF
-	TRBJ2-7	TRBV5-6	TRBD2	TGTGCCAGCAGCCGATGGGGGAGCGGGAGGAGAGGTGAGCAGTACTTC	CASSRWGSGRRGEQYF